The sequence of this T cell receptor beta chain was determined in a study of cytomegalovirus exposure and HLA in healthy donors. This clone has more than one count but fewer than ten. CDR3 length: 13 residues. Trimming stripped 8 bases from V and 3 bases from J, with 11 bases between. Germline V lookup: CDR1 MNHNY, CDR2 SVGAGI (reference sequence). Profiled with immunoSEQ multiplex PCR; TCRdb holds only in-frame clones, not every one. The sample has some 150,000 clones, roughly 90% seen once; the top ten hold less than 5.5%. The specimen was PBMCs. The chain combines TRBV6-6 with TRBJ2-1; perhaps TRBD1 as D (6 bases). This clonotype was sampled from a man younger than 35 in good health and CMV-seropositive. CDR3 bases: TGTGCCAGCGCCACAGGGAGCTACAATGAGCAGTTCTTC. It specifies CASATGSYNEQFF.